Listed below are T cell receptor beta chains from one sample, sequenced in a study of cytomegalovirus exposure and HLA in healthy donors. Libraries were prepared by immunoSEQ multiplex PCR; TCRdb keeps only in-frame clonotypes and omits some of them. The sample holds 190,000 or so clones, around 86% seen once. Sequencing input: PBMCs. The receptor set was obtained from a man over 45 in good health and CMV-seronegative. CDR3s include the opening cysteine and the closing phenylalanine or tryptophan. D genes are given only for firm matches. The size field is filled for only some rows; it gives once, few, many or a size class.

>TRBJ2-1|TRBV9|.|.
TGTGCCAGCAGCGTAGTATCCCCCGGGGAGCAGTTCTTC
CASSVVSPGEQFF
>TRBJ2-4|TRBV5-1|.|.
TGCGCCAGCAGCTTGGACAGGGAAGTTCAAAACATTCAGTACTTC
CASSLDREVQNIQYF
>TRBJ2-6|TRBV11-3|.|.
TGTGCCAGCAGCTTCGGGGATGGTGGGGCCAACGTCCTGACTTTC
CASSFGDGGANVLTF
>TRBJ2-1|TRBV7-9|once|TRBD2
TGTGCCAGCAGCTTAACAGTCAAGCGGGGCCCCAGCTCCTACAATGAGCAGTTCTTC
CASSLTVKRGPSSYNEQFF
>TRBJ2-3|TRBV2|.|TRBD2
TGTGCCAGCAGTGGACTAGCGGGAGCCGTAGATACGCAGTATTTT
CASSGLAGAVDTQYF
>TRBJ2-5|TRBV20-1|.|.
TGCAGTGGAGCCGGGCAAGAGACCCAGTACTTC
CSGAGQETQYF
>TRBJ1-2|TRBV14|.|.
TGTGCCAGCAGCCAAGTATCCCAGGGCGACGGCTACACCTTC
CASSQVSQGDGYTF
>TRBJ2-2|TRBV14|.|.
TGTGCCAGCAGCCCCGTGAGGGCGAACACCGGGGAGCTGTTTTTT
CASSPVRANTGELFF
>TRBJ2-3|TRBV27|.|TRBD2
TGTGCCAGCAGTATCTACCGAACGACTAGCGGGGGGGCCGCAGATACGCAGTATTTT
CASSIYRTTSGGAADTQYF
>TRBJ2-3|TRBV30|.|.
TGTGCCTGGAGTGTACCTAGCTTGGGCACAGATACGCAGTATTTT
CAWSVPSLGTDTQYF
>TRBJ2-7|TRBV6-1|few|.
TGTGCCAGCAGTGTTGTATTCAGCTCCTACGAGCAGTACTTC
CASSVVFSSYEQYF
>TRBJ2-1|TRBV7-2|.|.
TGTGCCAGCAGCTTAGCACTAGCCGGGGCCCAGGGTGAGCAGTTCTTC
CASSLALAGAQGEQFF
>TRBJ2-3|TRBV7-3|.|.
TGTGCCAGCAGCCCCAGGGTGCCCACAGATACGCAGTATTTT
CASSPRVPTDTQYF
>TRBJ2-2|TRBV5-1|.|.
TGCGCCAGCCATTTCAGCCCCGGAGGTGGCACCGGGGAGCTGTTTTTT
CASHFSPGGGTGELFF
>TRBJ2-3|TRBV7-2|.|.
TGTGCCAGCAGCTTTAGGCCCTCCAGGTTCACAGATACGCAGTATTTT
CASSFRPSRFTDTQYF
>TRBJ1-2|TRBV19|.|.
TGTGCCAGCAGTACTACAGGGAACTATGGCTACACCTTC
CASSTTGNYGYTF
>TRBJ1-6|TRBV9|.|TRBD1
TGTGCCAGCAGCGGCCCTGGACAGGGAAATTCACCCCTCCACTTT
CASSGPGQGNSPLHF
>TRBJ2-3|TRBV10-3|.|TRBD1
TGTGCCATCAGTGAGCGGGGGACAGGGGGAACAGATACGCAGTATTTT
CAISERGTGGTDTQYF